The entry below gives a single T cell receptor beta chain sequence along with its context. What it binds is unknown. The record originates from a study of shared clonotypes between healthy human individuals. Germline CDR1 SGHNT, CDR2 YYREEE (reference sequence). The V end was cut by 1 base, the J end by 1 base, with 5 bases between. The CDR3 contains 13 residues. Each of the donors was a healthy adult who was HIV-negative and had not had a recent acute infection or vaccination. It was into CD45RA+ naive and CD45RA-negative memory subsets that the CD4+ cells were split. General study findings and limits: The sharing of about 5.3% of naive CD4 clonotypes was seen across a few donors.

Clones were read by immunoSEQ multiplex PCR, and TCRdb kept only the in-frame ones, dropping some. The sample includes over a million clones, roughly 95% of them seen just once. The TCR was taken from a man younger than 45 in good health. The V call is TRBV5-4, the J call TRBJ2-5; D unclear. What was sequenced was naive CD4+ T cells sorted from blood. The subset: CD45RA+ positively selected. The CDR3 coding sequence is TGTGCCAGCAGCTTGCGGACCCAAGAGACCCAGTACTTC. It is translated as CASSLRTQETQYF.